These 27 T cell receptor beta chains were all obtained from the same sample, sequenced in a study of breast tumors, draining lymph nodes, adjacent tissues. The lymph nodes were axillary draining lymph nodes from breast cancer patients. TCRdb used MiXCR to reprocess the multiplex PCR reads, holding one entry per CDR3 protein. The data show around 140,000 distinct CDR3 sequences, with 32% seen just once and about 2.5% held by the top ten. The sequenced sample was axillary lymph node tissue. The receptors were sampled from a female donor with breast cancer. Some clones in this sample may be carry-over from other donors' samples.

This clonotype was found many times. This rearrangement joins TRBV12-3 or TRBV12-4 to TRBJ1-4; 9 nucleotides agree with TRBD1. Unmatched junction bases numbered 3, after V lost 4 bases and J lost 0 bases. The CDR3 totals 16 residues. The CDR3 DNA reads TGTGCCAGCAGTTCCGACAGGGGGGCAACTAATGAAAAACTGTTTTTT. This codes for CASSSDRGATNEKLFF.

This clonotype was seen repeatedly, ten times or more. The chain employs TRBV4-1 and TRBJ1-3, with a weak D call TRBD1 (6 bases). The CDR3 runs 15 residues. Germline V gives CDR1 MGHRA, CDR2 YSYEKL. Between the trimmed V and J ends, which lost 2 bases and 0 bases, there was a span of 8 bases. The CDR3 sequence: CASSQLGHSGNTIYF. The CDR3 coding sequence is TGCGCCAGCAGCCAACTGGGACACTCTGGAAACACCATATATTTT.

The sample holds many counts of this clonotype. The chain uses TRBV20-1 and TRBJ2-3, with no clear D. Trimming took 7 bases from V and 0 from J, leaving 11 bases between them. Germline CDR1 DFQATT, CDR2 SNEGSKA (reference sequence). CDR3 size: 13 residues. CDR3 DNA: TGCAGTGTTCTTCCAGGAAGCACAGATACGCAGTATTTT. This sequence encodes CSVLPGSTDTQYF.

This chain links TRBV29-1 with TRBJ1-6; D is unresolved. The ends were cut back, 2 bases at V and 5 bases at J, with 7 bases in the middle. CDR3 size: 13 residues. Germline V lookup: CDR1 SQVTM, CDR2 ANQGSEA. CDR3 DNA sequence: TGCAGCGTTGAATTGGGGAATAATTCACCCCTCCACTTT. This encodes CSVELGNNSPLHF.

Only one count was recorded for this clonotype. The missing conserved phenylalanine or tryptophan at the end of this CDR3 makes a read error likely. The chain has TRBV28 and TRBJ1-4, with TRBD1 as a possible D gene (6 bases). There are 15 residues in the CDR3. Germline CDR1 and CDR2: MDHEN and SYDVKM. V lost 1 base, J lost 3 bases, and 9 bases lay in between. The CDR3 is CASSLSRGANEKLFL. The CDR3 nucleotides are TGTGCCAGCAGTTTATCGAGGGGGGCTAATGAAAAACTGTTTCTT.

This clonotype was counted many times. J is TRBJ1-5 and V is TRBV4-1, with D unresolved. The CDR3 sequence is 17 residues long. With 2 bases removed from V and 3 bases from J, the gap between germline ends came to 17 bases. The germline V gene encodes CDR1 MGHRA and CDR2 YSYEKL. CDR3 region: CASSQNLGLKINQPQHF. The CDR3 DNA sequence: TGCGCCAGCAGCCAAAATTTAGGGCTAAAAATCAATCAGCCCCAGCATTTT.

In this sample, this clonotype turned up many times. In DNA, the CDR3 is TGTGCCAGTAAGGACAGGGGTGGCAATCAGCCCCAGCATTTT. Its protein product is CASKDRGGNQPQHF. The chain links TRBV19 to TRBJ1-5; 9 bases agree with TRBD1. The CDR3 consists of 14 residues. With V trimmed by 7 bases and J by 2 bases, 3 bases remained unmatched. Germline V gives CDR1 LNHDA, CDR2 SQIVND (reference sequence).

The table lists this clonotype with many counts. J is TRBJ2-2 and V is TRBV7-2, with unresolved D. CDR3 length equals 14 residues. Trimming took 3 bases from V and 2 from J, leaving 7 bases between them. Germline CDR1 and CDR2: SGHTA and FQGNSA. CDR3 coding DNA: TGTGCCAGCAGCTTTGACTCAAACACCGGGGAGCTGTTTTTT. Its protein is CASSFDSNTGELFF. Supplemented by reference TRBV7-2 and TRBJ2-2, the full variable domain reads GAGVSQSPSNKVTEKGKDVELRCDPISGHTALYWYRQSLGQGLEFLIYFQGNSAPDKSGLPSDRFSAERTGGSVSTLTIQRTQQEDSAVYLCASSFDSNTGELFFGEGSRLTVL.

This chain uses TRBV14 with TRBJ1-1; D not certain. V lost 4 bases and J lost 1, with 16 bases in between. The germline CDR1 and CDR2 sequences are SGHDN and FVKESK. The length of the CDR3 is 16 residues. The CDR3 sequence: CASSRQYGKPNTEAFF. DNA of the CDR3: TGTGCCAGCAGCCGCCAGTACGGAAAACCGAACACTGAAGCTTTCTTT.

This clonotype was counted many times. The V gene is TRBV4-1, the J gene TRBJ2-3, with D maybe TRBD2 (6 bases). V was pared by 4 bases and J by 0 bases, with 20 bases between. The CDR3 sequence is 18 residues long. Germline values: CDR1 MGHRA, CDR2 YSYEKL. In DNA, the CDR3 is TGCGCCAGCAGCCTTGTCCTCCAGGCGGGAAGGAGCACAGATACGCAGTATTTT. Protein sequence: CASSLVLQAGRSTDTQYF.

This clonotype was seen at least ten times. The rearrangement uses TRBV7-6 and TRBJ2-5; 9 bases line up with TRBD2. The ends lost 5 bases at V and 5 bases at J; junction bases unmatched: 9. CDR1 is SGHVS and CDR2 is FNYEAQ in the germline V gene. The CDR3 is 15 amino acids. This chain's CDR3 is CASSPLGGGGETQYF. DNA of the CDR3: TGTGCCAGCAGCCCCTTAGGCGGGGGGGGGGAGACCCAGTACTTC. Full variable domain (remainder filled in from reference TRBV7-6 and TRBJ2-5): GAGVSQSPRYKVTKRGQDVALRCDPISGHVSLYWYRQALGQGPEFLTYFNYEAQQDKSGLPNDRFSAERPEGSISTLTIQRTEQRDSAMYRCASSPLGGGGETQYFGPGTRLLVL.

This clonotype was observed a handful of times. A much larger clone lies a single base off, so this may be a read error. This sequence joins TRBV5-5 and TRBJ2-3, with D maybe TRBD2 (6 bases). V was shortened by 7 bases and J by 4 bases, with 19 bases between the two germline ends. CDR3 size: 15 residues. CDR1 SGHKS and CDR2 YYEKEE come from the germline V gene (reference sequence). As DNA, the CDR3 is TGTGCCAGCCGCCGGGAGACGGCGAGGGCAGATACGCAGTATTTT. This codes for CASRRETARADTQYF.

The chain couples TRBV6-4 to TRBJ2-3, with TRBD2 matching 15 bases. Germline CDR1 reads MRHNA; CDR2 reads SNTAGT. The CDR3 is 21 residues long. Trimming removed 4 bases from V and 3 bases from J; junction bases left unmatched: 17. The CDR3 here is CASSAPGTSGGPYGGTDTQYF. CDR3 bases: TGTGCCAGCAGTGCCCCCGGGACTAGCGGGGGGCCCTACGGTGGGACAGATACGCAGTATTTT.

This clonotype was recorded many times. The rearrangement links TRBV12-3 or TRBV12-4 to TRBJ1-2, with D perhaps TRBD1 (6 bases). Trimming removed 5 bases from V and 0 bases from J, with 22 bases in between. CDR3 size: 18 residues. The DNA for the CDR3 is TGTGCCAGCAGTCGGATAATGGGGGGCCGGCCTGCTAACTATGGCTACACCTTC. It is translated as CASSRIMGGRPANYGYTF.

Worth noting for this clonotype: At one end, the junction sequence differs from germline, possibly due to a read error. The rearrangement uses TRBV18 and TRBJ2-6; 10 bases align to TRBD1. The CDR3 is 14 residues long. Germline CDR1 KGHSH, CDR2 LQKENI. CDR3 sequence: CASSPRTGGNVLTF. Here the CDR3 DNA reads TGTGCCAGCTCACCTAGGACAGGGGGCAACGTCCTGACTTTC.

This clonotype qualifies as medium-sized. The chain uses TRBV7-6 and TRBJ2-7, with 7 bases aligning to TRBD1. The V and J ends lost 6 bases and 5 bases, in that order; junction bases with no gene match: 13. Looked up from germline, CDR1 is SGHVS and CDR2 is FNYEAQ. The CDR3 extends over 15 amino acids. This CDR3 is CASSWLGTVPHEQYF. The CDR3 bases are TGTGCCAGCAGTTGGCTGGGGACAGTGCCCCACGAGCAGTACTTC.

This clonotype was observed at least ten times. This chain links TRBV6-5 with TRBJ2-7; D tentatively fits TRBD1 or TRBD2 (6 bases each). Germline V gene data show CDR1 as MNHEY and CDR2 as SVGAGI. V lost 4 bases and J 6 bases, leaving 13 bases between the germline ends. The CDR3 totals 13 residues. The DNA for the CDR3 is TGTGCCAGCAGTTGGGGGCGGGGAGCCGAGCAGTACGTC. Protein product: CASSWGRGAEQYV.

The chain recombines TRBV19 with TRBJ1-3; D perhaps matches TRBD1 (5 bases). Trimming shortened V by 5 bases and J by 2 bases, and 10 bases separated the two germline ends. There are 14 residues in the CDR3. Per germline, CDR1 LNHDA and CDR2 SQIVND (reference sequence). CDR3: CASSVGTAGNTIYF. Written as DNA, the CDR3 is TGTGCCAGTAGTGTAGGGACGGCTGGAAACACCATATATTTT.

This clonotype has ten or more counts. The chain is built from TRBV5-4 and TRBJ2-5; weak D call: TRBD1 (5 bases). The CDR3 has 15 amino acids. The germline CDR1 and CDR2 sequences are SGHNT and YYREEE (reference sequence). Trimming cost V 4 bases and J 1 base, with 14 bases left between them. The CDR3, as DNA: TGTGCCAGCAGCAAACCGGACACGGCCCAAGAGACCCAGTACTTC. Residues: CASSKPDTAQETQYF.

This clonotype was recorded at least ten times. The chain recombines TRBV27 with TRBJ2-1; 8 bases are a match to TRBD1. The ends lost 6 bases at V and 6 bases at J; junction bases unmatched: 1. Germline V lookup: CDR1 MNHEY, CDR2 SMNVEV (reference sequence). The CDR3 length is 12 residues. The CDR3 loop reads CASSGQGNEQFF. CDR3 sequence (DNA): TGTGCCAGCAGCGGACAGGGCAATGAGCAGTTCTTC.

This chain uses TRBV6-5 with TRBJ2-7; 8 bases map to TRBD1. The CDR3 extends over 15 amino acids. The J segment lost 3 bases and the V segment lost 5 bases, leaving 9 bases of the junction unmatched. Germline-derived CDR1 and CDR2 are MNHEY and SVGAGI. The CDR3 region has the DNA TGTGCCAGCAGTACCCAACAGGGGGTTTACTACGAGCAGTACTTC. As protein: CASSTQQGVYYEQYF.

This clonotype occurred many times. The rearrangement uses TRBV2 and TRBJ2-3; 12 nucleotides line up with TRBD2. In germline, CDR1 is SNHLY, CDR2 FYNNEI. This CDR3 spans 15 amino acids. The V gene end was trimmed by 6 bases and the J gene end by 0 bases; junction bases not matched to a gene: 1. As DNA, the CDR3 is TGTGCCAGCAGCACTAGCGGGGGGAGCACAGATACGCAGTATTTT. Its protein is CASSTSGGSTDTQYF.

This chain links TRBV28 with TRBJ1-2; unclear D gene. CDR3 size: 14 residues. The V and J ends lost 7 bases and 6 bases respectively, with 18 bases between them. Germline CDR1 is MDHEN and CDR2 is SYDVKM. The chain's CDR3 is CASTILDQSHGYTF. In DNA, the CDR3 is TGTGCCAGCACCATACTTGACCAAAGTCATGGCTACACCTTC.

Regarding this clonotype: A much bigger clone sits one base away, suggesting this may be a read error. This rearrangement joins TRBV13 to TRBJ1-2; TRBD1 matches at 8 bases. V dropped 2 bases and J dropped 8; count of bases not matched to a gene: 10. The CDR3 runs to 15 residues. Germline assignment: CDR1 PRHDT and CDR2 FYEKMQ (reference sequence). The CDR3 DNA reads as TGTGCCAGCAGCTTACGCCTCGGACAGGGAGTCGGCTACACCTTC. It translates to CASSLRLGQGVGYTF.

This clonotype came up many times. V gene TRBV4-1 combines with J gene TRBJ2-3, with TRBD2 matching over 7 bases. The J segment lost 0 bases and the V segment lost 3 bases, leaving 6 bases of the junction unmatched. CDR1 and CDR2 (germline): MGHRA, YSYEKL. CDR3 length equals 16 residues. CDR3 residues: CASSQSGAPSTDTQYF. The CDR3 coding sequence is TGCGCCAGCAGCCAGAGCGGGGCCCCTAGCACAGATACGCAGTATTTT.

This clonotype has only one observation. The chain combines TRBV20-1 with TRBJ2-7; weak D call: TRBD2 (6 bases). Deletions cut 0 bases from V and 4 bases from J, with 13 bases between. The CDR3 runs to 14 residues. Germline V CDR1 and CDR2: DFQATT, SNEGSKA (reference sequence). In DNA form, the CDR3 reads TGCAGTGCTAGAGACCAGGAGGGGAGGTACGAGCAGTACTTC. Its protein product is CSARDQEGRYEQYF.

This clonotype was seen ten or more times. This sequence joins TRBV7-9 and TRBJ2-7; D is perhaps TRBD2 (6 bases). Trimming left V 5 bases short and J 5 bases short, with 16 bases between. Germline CDR1 and CDR2: SEHNR and FQNEAQ (reference sequence). The CDR3 sequence is 14 residues long. CDR3 loop: CASSPREVFHEQYF. In nucleotides, the CDR3 is TGTGCCAGCAGCCCCAGGGAGGTTTTCCACGAGCAGTACTTC.